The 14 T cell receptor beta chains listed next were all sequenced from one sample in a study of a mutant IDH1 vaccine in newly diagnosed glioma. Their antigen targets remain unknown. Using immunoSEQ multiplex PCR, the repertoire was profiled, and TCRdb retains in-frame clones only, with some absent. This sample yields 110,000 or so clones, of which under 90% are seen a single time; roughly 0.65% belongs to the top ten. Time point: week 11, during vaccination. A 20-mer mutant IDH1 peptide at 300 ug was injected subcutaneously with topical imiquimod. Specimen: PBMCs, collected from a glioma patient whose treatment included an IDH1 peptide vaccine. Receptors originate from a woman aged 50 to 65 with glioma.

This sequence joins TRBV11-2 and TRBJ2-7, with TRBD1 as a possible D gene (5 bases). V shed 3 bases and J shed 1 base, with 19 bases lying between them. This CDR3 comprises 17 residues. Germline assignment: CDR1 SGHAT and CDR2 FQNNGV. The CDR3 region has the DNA TGTGCCAGCAGCTTCCCGGTCGAACAGGAGTATTCCTACGAGCAGTACTTC. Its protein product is CASSFPVEQEYSYEQYF.

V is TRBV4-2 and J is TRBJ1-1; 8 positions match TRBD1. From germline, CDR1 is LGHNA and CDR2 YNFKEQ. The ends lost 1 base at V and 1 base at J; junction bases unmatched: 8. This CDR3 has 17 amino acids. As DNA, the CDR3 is TGTGCCAGCAGCCAAGGGGCGGGACAGGCGCCGAACACTGAAGCTTTCTTT. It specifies CASSQGAGQAPNTEAFF.

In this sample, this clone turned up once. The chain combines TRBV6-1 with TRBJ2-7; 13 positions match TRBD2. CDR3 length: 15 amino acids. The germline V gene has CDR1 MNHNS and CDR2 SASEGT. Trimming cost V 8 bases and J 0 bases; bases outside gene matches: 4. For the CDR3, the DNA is TGTGCCAGCCGGACTAGCGGGAGATACTCCTACGAGCAGTACTTC. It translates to CASRTSGRYSYEQYF.

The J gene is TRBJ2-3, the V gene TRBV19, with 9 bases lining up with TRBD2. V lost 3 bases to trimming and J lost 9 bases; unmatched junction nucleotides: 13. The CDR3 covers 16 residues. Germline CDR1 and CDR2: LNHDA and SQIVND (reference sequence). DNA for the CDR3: TGTGCCAGTAGTATCGGGCTAGCGGGGTCGGGGGAGACGCAGTATTTT. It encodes CASSIGLAGSGETQYF.

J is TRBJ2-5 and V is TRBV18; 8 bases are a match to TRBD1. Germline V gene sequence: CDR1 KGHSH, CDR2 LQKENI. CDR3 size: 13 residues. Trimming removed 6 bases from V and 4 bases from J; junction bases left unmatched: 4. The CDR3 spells CASSGQGGETQYF. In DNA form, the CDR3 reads TGTGCCAGCTCTGGACAGGGCGGAGAGACCCAGTACTTC.

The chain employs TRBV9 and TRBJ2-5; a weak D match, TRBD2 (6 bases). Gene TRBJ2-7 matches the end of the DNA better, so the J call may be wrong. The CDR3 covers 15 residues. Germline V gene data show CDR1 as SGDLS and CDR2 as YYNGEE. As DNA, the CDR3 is TGTGCCAGCAGCCCCCTCGGGGGAACGTCCTACGAGCAGTACTTC. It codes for CASSPLGGTSYEQYF.

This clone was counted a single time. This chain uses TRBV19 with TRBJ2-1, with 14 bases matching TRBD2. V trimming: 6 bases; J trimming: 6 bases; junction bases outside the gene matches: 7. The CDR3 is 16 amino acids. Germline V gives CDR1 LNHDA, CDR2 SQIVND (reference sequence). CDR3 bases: TGTGCCAGTAGGGGACTAGCGGGAGTGGGCGCCAATGAGCAGTTCTTC. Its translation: CASRGLAGVGANEQFF.

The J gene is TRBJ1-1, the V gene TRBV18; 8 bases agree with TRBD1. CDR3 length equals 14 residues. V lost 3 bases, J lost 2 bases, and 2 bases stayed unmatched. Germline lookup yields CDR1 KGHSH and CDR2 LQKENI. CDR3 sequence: CASSPGQGNTEAFF. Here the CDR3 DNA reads TGTGCCAGCTCACCCGGACAGGGCAACACTGAAGCTTTCTTT. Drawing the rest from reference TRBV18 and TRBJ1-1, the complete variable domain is NAGVMQNPRHLVRRRGQEARLRCSPMKGHSHVYWYRQLPEEGLKFMVYLQKENIIDESGMPKERFSAEFPKEGPSILRIQQVVRGDSAAYFCASSPGQGNTEAFFGQGTRLTVV.

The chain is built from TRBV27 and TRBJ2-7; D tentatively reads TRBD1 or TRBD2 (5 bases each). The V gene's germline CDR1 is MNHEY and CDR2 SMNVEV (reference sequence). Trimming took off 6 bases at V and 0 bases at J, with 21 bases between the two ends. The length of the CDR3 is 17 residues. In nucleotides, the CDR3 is TGTGCCAGCAGGTCCAAAGGGGAGTCCCTTCTCTCCTACGAGCAGTACTTC. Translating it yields CASRSKGESLLSYEQYF.

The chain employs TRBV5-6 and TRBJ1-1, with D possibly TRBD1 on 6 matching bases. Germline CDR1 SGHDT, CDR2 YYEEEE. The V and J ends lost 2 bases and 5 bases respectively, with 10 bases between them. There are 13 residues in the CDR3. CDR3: CASSLGGWTEAFF. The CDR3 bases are TGTGCCAGCAGCTTAGGGGGATGGACTGAAGCTTTCTTT.

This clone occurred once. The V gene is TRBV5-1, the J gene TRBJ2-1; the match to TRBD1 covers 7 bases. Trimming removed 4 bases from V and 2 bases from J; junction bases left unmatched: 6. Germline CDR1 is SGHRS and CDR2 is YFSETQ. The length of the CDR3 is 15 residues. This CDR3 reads CASSGGQSTYNEQFF. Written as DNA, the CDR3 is TGCGCCAGCAGCGGGGGACAGTCAACCTACAATGAGCAGTTCTTC.

This chain's CDR3 is CASSGTGNTGELFF. CDR3 DNA: TGTGCCAGTAGCGGGACAGGGAACACCGGGGAGCTGTTTTTT. The chain recombines TRBV19 with TRBJ2-2, with TRBD1 matching over 8 bases. With 6 bases clipped from V and 1 base from J, the junction kept 1 base outside the gene matches. The germline V gene encodes CDR1 LNHDA and CDR2 SQIVND (reference sequence). This CDR3 region has 14 residues.

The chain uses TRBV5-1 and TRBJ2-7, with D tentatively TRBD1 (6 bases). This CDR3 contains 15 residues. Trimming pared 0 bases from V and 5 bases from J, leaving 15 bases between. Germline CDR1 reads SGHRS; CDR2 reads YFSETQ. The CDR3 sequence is CASSLVFRGLDEQYF. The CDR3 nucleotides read TGCGCCAGCAGCTTGGTTTTCAGGGGCTTGGACGAGCAGTACTTC.

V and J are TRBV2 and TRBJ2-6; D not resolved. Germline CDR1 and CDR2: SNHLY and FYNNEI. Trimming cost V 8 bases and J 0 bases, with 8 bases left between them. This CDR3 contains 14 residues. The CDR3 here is CASGQRSGANVLTF. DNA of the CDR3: TGTGCCAGCGGTCAGCGCTCTGGGGCCAACGTCCTGACTTTC.